This T cell receptor beta chain was found in a study of CD8 T cells in Susac syndrome. As for the study in general: When their blood was taken, the Susac syndrome patients had either not yet had any therapy, were taking corticosteroids, or were taking intravenous immunoglobulin alone.

When the RNA was reverse transcribed, random hexamers were used with an input of about 0.5 to 1 ug. Amplification of TCR beta CDR3 by immunoSEQ multiplex PCR spanned 54 Vbeta and 13 Jbeta. TCRdb fed the immunoSEQ multiplex PCR reads into MiXCR, producing one record per CDR3 protein. The sample records approximately 210,000 distinct CDR3 sequences, 85% to 95% being singletons. CDR3 length: 16 residues. V lost 8 bases and J lost 0; bases outside the gene matches: 8. Germline lookup yields CDR1 MNHNY and CDR2 SVGAGI (reference sequence). The source is a human donor with Susac syndrome. The V call is TRBV6-6, the J call TRBJ1-1; 11 bases are a match to TRBD1. The sample was CD4+ T cells from PBMCs. CDR3 sequence: CASAGGQGGMNTEAFF. The CDR3 coding sequence is TGTGCCAGCGCGGGGGGACAGGGGGGCATGAACACTGAAGCTTTCTTT.